The 24 T cell receptor beta chains in this list originate from one sample, sequenced in a study of blood T cell repertoires in COVID-19 (dated by TCRdb to the early 2020s). The method was the immunoSEQ multiplex PCR assay. TCRdb took over this immuneACCESS table, retaining in-frame rearrangements with V and J assigned. Such tables are incomplete; in checked studies, under half of the missing clones stem from an unresolved V gene, and the remainder is unexplained. This sample gives 250,000 to 350,000 clones in total; 70% to 90% of them show up just once. The leading ten clones occupy around 4.5% of the sample. Sequencing was carried out using PBMCs or T cells enriched from blood (not recorded which). Receptors originate from a woman aged 25 to 39 who had recovered from COVID-19.

Details on this clone: Germline is not matched at one junction end, which may reflect a read error. The chain recombines TRBV28 with TRBJ1-1; TRBD1 matches 7 bases. Germline assignment: CDR1 MDHEN and CDR2 SYDVKM. The CDR3 length is 12 residues. The CDR3 sequence: CASSLLKQGQPF. The CDR3 bases are TGTGCCAGCAGTTTACTGAAACAGGGGCAACCTTTT.

The chain links TRBV15 to TRBJ1-5; D perhaps matches TRBD1 (5 bases). Trimming took off 3 bases at V and 0 bases at J, with 18 bases between the two ends. The CDR3 runs 18 residues. From germline, CDR1 is LNHNV and CDR2 YYDKDF (reference sequence). For the CDR3, the DNA is TGTGCCACCAGCAGTCCCTTGGGGGGGGATTATAGCAATCAGCCCCAGCATTTT. Translated: CATSSPLGGDYSNQPQHF.

This clone was detected once. The genes are TRBV4-1 and TRBJ1-2, with D unclear. Deletions cut 1 base from V and 2 bases from J, with 11 bases between. The CDR3 is 15 residues long. CDR1 MGHRA and CDR2 YSYEKL come from the germline V gene. CDR3 sequence (DNA): TGCGCCAGCAGCCAAGCTGTCGGCGGGAACTATGGCTACACCTTC. Translation gives CASSQAVGGNYGYTF.

J is TRBJ1-5 and V is TRBV28; D is unclear. This CDR3 region has 12 residues. V gave up 2 bases and J gave up 6 bases, with 5 bases separating them. Per germline, CDR1 MDHEN and CDR2 SYDVKM. The CDR3 sequence is CASSLVGQPQHF. The CDR3 DNA reads as TGTGCCAGCAGTTTAGTCGGTCAGCCCCAGCATTTT.

This sequence joins TRBV18 and TRBJ1-5; D gene unclear. Germline-derived CDR1 and CDR2 are KGHSH and LQKENI. V was clipped by 3 bases and J by 6 bases, with 9 bases between them. The CDR3 length is 13 residues. CDR3 residues: CASSPSEVQPQHF. The CDR3 DNA follows: TGTGCCAGCTCACCTTCTGAGGTTCAGCCCCAGCATTTT.

The chain couples TRBV19 to TRBJ1-5; D remains unclear. The length of the CDR3 is 14 residues. Trimming shortened V by 4 bases and J by 6 bases, and 13 bases separated the two germline ends. Germline V gene data show CDR1 as LNHDA and CDR2 as SQIVND (reference sequence). The CDR3 spells CASSTQWSGQPQHF. In DNA form, the CDR3 reads TGTGCCAGTAGTACTCAATGGAGCGGTCAGCCCCAGCATTTT.

This rearrangement joins TRBV6-4 to TRBJ2-3, with 10 bases lining up with TRBD2. The J segment lost 6 bases and the V segment lost 0 bases, leaving 3 bases of the junction unmatched. This CDR3 has 15 residues. Looked up from germline, CDR1 is MRHNA and CDR2 is SNTAGT. CDR3 residues: CASSDSASGGDTQYF. The CDR3 region has the DNA TGTGCCAGCAGTGACTCGGCTAGCGGGGGTGATACGCAGTATTTT.

The V and J genes are TRBV19 and TRBJ2-2; 10 positions match TRBD1. The CDR3 consists of 15 residues. Trimming at V came to 6 bases and at J to 7 bases, leaving 8 bases not matched to a gene. Looked up from germline, CDR1 is LNHDA and CDR2 is SQIVND (reference sequence). CDR3 nucleotides: TGTGCCAGTAGGCCGGGACAGGGGATAGGCGGGGAGCTGTTTTTT. Protein product: CASRPGQGIGGELFF.

The chain carries TRBV15 and TRBJ2-5; 8 bases align to TRBD2. V dropped 10 bases and J dropped 5; count of bases not matched to a gene: 15. The CDR3 is 15 residues long. The germline CDR1 and CDR2 sequences are LNHNV and YYDKDF (reference sequence). This CDR3 reads CAIRRSREGWETQYF. The CDR3 DNA follows: TGTGCCATACGAAGAAGCCGGGAGGGATGGGAGACCCAGTACTTC.

In this sample, this clone turned up once. This rearrangement joins TRBV28 to TRBJ1-2, with D possibly being TRBD1 (6 bases). The germline V gene has CDR1 MDHEN and CDR2 SYDVKM. The CDR3 length is 15 residues. V shed 2 bases and J shed 5 bases, with 15 bases lying between them. The CDR3 DNA is TGTGCCAGCAGTTTAATGACAGGAGGACCGTATGGCTACACCTTC. It yields the protein CASSLMTGGPYGYTF.

DNA of the CDR3: TGCGCCAGCAGCTTAGACTATAGAGACAGGGGGCGGAAGGACACTGAAGCTTTCTTT. Its translation is CASSLDYRDRGRKDTEAFF. J is TRBJ1-1 and V is TRBV5-1; 10 nucleotides line up with TRBD1. The CDR3 has 19 residues. V lost 2 bases and J lost 3; bases outside the gene matches: 16. CDR1 is SGHRS and CDR2 is YFSETQ in the germline V gene.

V and J are TRBV3-1 (or the pseudogene TRBV3-2) and TRBJ1-4, with D uncertain. This CDR3 has 14 amino acids. Per germline, CDR1 LGHDT and CDR2 YNNKEL (reference sequence). The V and J ends lost 1 base and 8 bases respectively, with 11 bases between them. CDR3 in DNA: TGTGCCAGCAGCCAAGGTTATCTGGGCGAAAAACTGTTTTTT. This sequence encodes CASSQGYLGEKLFF.

The rearrangement uses TRBV7-2 and TRBJ1-5; the D gene is possibly TRBD1 (6 bases). There are 13 residues in the CDR3. Germline V CDR1 and CDR2: SGHTA, FQGNSA. The V end lost 4 bases, the J end lost 6 bases, and 10 bases lay between the germline ends. The CDR3 sequence: CASSYQGSQPQHF. The CDR3 nucleotides are TGTGCCAGCAGCTATCAGGGGAGTCAGCCCCAGCATTTT.

The J gene is TRBJ2-7, the V gene TRBV29-1; 9 bases fit TRBD1. CDR3 size: 13 residues. CDR1 is SQVTM, CDR2 ANQGSEA, per germline. V lost 7 bases to trimming and J lost 6 bases; unmatched junction nucleotides: 10. Written as DNA, the CDR3 is TGCAGCGCCACCGGGACAGGGTTTCTCGAGCAGTACTTC. It is translated as CSATGTGFLEQYF.

The chain carries TRBV10-2 and TRBJ2-5, with TRBD1 matching 8 bases. The germline V gene has CDR1 WSHSY and CDR2 SAAADI. The trim removed 0 bases at V and 4 bases at J, leaving 7 bases unmatched. The CDR3 has 16 residues. CDR3 nucleotide sequence: TGCGCCAGCAGTGAGTCGATTTGGACAGGGCGAGAGACCCAGTACTTC. Its translation: CASSESIWTGRETQYF.

The chain recombines TRBV24-1 with TRBJ1-2; D perhaps matches TRBD1 (6 bases). Germline V CDR1 and CDR2: KGHDR, SFDVKD. CDR3 size: 14 residues. Trimming stripped 4 bases from V and 2 bases from J, with 10 bases between. The DNA for the CDR3 is TGTGCCACCAGTGACCCCGGACAGAACTATGGCTACACCTTC. This gives the protein CATSDPGQNYGYTF.

The chain's CDR3 is CASSEVGGSGSPLHF. In DNA form, the CDR3 reads TGTGCCAGCAGTGAAGTAGGGGGCTCTGGATCACCCCTCCACTTT. The chain employs TRBV6-1 and TRBJ1-6, with TRBD1 matching over 7 bases. This CDR3 region has 15 residues. Germline CDR1 reads MNHNS; CDR2 reads SASEGT. V shed 1 base and J 10 bases; nucleotides not matched to a gene: 7.

The rearrangement uses TRBV27 and TRBJ1-4; D perhaps matches TRBD1 (5 bases). CDR1 MNHEY and CDR2 SMNVEV come from the germline V gene (reference sequence). The CDR3 loop spans 14 amino acids. V was trimmed by 4 bases and J by 2 bases, leaving 8 bases between them. The CDR3 protein is CASSSAGTNEKLFF. The CDR3 DNA sequence: TGTGCCAGCAGTTCGGCAGGGACTAATGAAAAACTGTTTTTT. The full variable domain, in which reference TRBV27 and TRBJ1-4 provide the parts outside the CDR3, is EAQVTQNPRYLITVTGKKLTVTCSQNMNHEYMSWYRQDPGLGLRQIYYSMNVEVTDKGDVPEGYKVSRKEKRNFPLILESPSPNQTSLYFCASSSAGTNEKLFFGSGTQLSVL.

This clone occurred once. The V gene is TRBV29-1, the J gene TRBJ2-5; 11 bases are shared with TRBD2. The CDR3 runs 15 residues. V was clipped by 1 base and J by 0 bases; unmatched bases: 1. Germline-derived CDR1 and CDR2 are SQVTM and ANQGSEA. The CDR3 region has the DNA TGCAGCGTTGAAGGGACTAGCGGGTACCAAGAGACCCAGTACTTC. This codes for CSVEGTSGYQETQYF.

The V gene is TRBV29-1, the J gene TRBJ1-1; 8 bases line up with TRBD1. Germline CDR1 SQVTM, CDR2 ANQGSEA. The J segment lost 5 bases and the V segment lost 5 bases, leaving 4 bases of the junction unmatched. The CDR3 consists of 12 residues. The CDR3 reads CSVFTGGTEAFF. The CDR3 nucleotides read TGCAGCGTTTTTACAGGGGGAACTGAAGCTTTCTTT.

The V gene is TRBV11-2, the J gene TRBJ1-1; perhaps TRBD1 as D (5 bases). The germline V gene encodes CDR1 SGHAT and CDR2 FQNNGV. The CDR3 covers 15 residues. Trimming cost V 4 bases and J 8 bases, with 20 bases left between them. CDR3 sequence (DNA): TGTGCCAGCAGCTCAAGGGGACTCCTAGGGAAGGAAGCTTTCTTT. Encoded protein: CASSSRGLLGKEAFF.

This chain uses TRBV10-3 with TRBJ1-5, with 11 bases that match TRBD1. The germline V gene has CDR1 ENHRY and CDR2 SYGVKD. V dropped 2 bases and J dropped 4; count of bases not matched to a gene: 4. The CDR3 totals 16 residues. The CDR3 DNA reads as TGTGCCATCAGTGAGAGGACAGGGGGCTCGAATCAGCCCCAGCATTTT. Protein: CAISERTGGSNQPQHF.

The V and J genes are TRBV4-1 and TRBJ2-6; D gene ambiguous. The CDR3 length is 15 residues. From germline, CDR1 is MGHRA and CDR2 YSYEKL. Trimming pared 1 base from V and 4 bases from J, leaving 8 bases between. CDR3 sequence (DNA): TGCGCCAGCAGCCAAGTTTTGGGCGGGGCCAACGTCCTGACTTTC. It specifies CASSQVLGGANVLTF.

The chain recombines TRBV7-8 with TRBJ2-1, with 8 positions matching TRBD2. V shed 3 bases, J shed 8 bases, and the junction held 18 bases outside the gene matches. The CDR3 sequence is 18 residues long. Germline V CDR1 and CDR2: SGHVS, FQNEAQ. The CDR3 DNA follows: TGTGCCAGCAGCTTCCCCGCGAGCGGGGGCCAGTCAACCGATGAGCAGTTCTTC. It specifies CASSFPASGGQSTDEQFF.